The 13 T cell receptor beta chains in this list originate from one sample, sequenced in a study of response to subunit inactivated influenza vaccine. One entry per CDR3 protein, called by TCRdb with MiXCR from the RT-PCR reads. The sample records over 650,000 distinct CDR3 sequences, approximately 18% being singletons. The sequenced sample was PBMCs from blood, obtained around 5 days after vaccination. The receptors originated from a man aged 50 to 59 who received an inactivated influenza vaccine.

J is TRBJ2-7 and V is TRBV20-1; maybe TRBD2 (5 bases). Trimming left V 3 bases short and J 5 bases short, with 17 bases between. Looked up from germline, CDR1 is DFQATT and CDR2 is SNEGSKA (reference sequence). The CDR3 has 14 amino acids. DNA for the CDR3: TGCAGTGCTAGCCCCTTTTCCGGGATCAACGAGCAGTACTTC. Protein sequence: CSASPFSGINEQYF.

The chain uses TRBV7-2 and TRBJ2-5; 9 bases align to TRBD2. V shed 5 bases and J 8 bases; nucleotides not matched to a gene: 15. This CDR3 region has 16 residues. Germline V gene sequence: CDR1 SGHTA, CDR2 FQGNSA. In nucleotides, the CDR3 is TGTGCCAGCAGCCCAGGTGGGACTAGCCGAGCCGGAACCCAGTACTTC. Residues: CASSPGGTSRAGTQYF.

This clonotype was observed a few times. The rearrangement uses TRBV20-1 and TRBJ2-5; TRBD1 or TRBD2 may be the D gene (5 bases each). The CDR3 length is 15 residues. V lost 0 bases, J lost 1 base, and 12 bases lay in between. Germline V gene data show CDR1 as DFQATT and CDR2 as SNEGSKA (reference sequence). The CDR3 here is CSARDARGGQETQYF. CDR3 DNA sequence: TGCAGTGCTAGAGATGCCCGGGGCGGCCAAGAGACCCAGTACTTC.

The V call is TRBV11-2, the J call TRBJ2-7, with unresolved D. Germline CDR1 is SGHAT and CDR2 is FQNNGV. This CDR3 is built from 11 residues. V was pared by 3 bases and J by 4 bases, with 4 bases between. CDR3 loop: CASSFVYEQYF. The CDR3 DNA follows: TGTGCCAGCAGCTTCGTTTACGAGCAGTACTTC.

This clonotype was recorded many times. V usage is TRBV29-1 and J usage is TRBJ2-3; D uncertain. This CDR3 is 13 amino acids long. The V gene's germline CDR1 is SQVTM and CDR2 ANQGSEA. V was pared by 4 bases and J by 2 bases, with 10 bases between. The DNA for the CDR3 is TGCAGCGTTGGAACCTCTCTCACAGATACGCAGTATTTT. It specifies CSVGTSLTDTQYF.

CDR3 protein: CSARDGPDTQYF. Written as DNA, the CDR3 is TGCAGTGCTAGAGATGGGCCAGATACGCAGTATTTT. The rearrangement links TRBV20-1 to TRBJ2-3, with no clear D. The CDR3 totals 12 residues. V was cut by 0 bases and J by 4 bases, with 5 bases left in between. Germline values: CDR1 DFQATT, CDR2 SNEGSKA (reference sequence).

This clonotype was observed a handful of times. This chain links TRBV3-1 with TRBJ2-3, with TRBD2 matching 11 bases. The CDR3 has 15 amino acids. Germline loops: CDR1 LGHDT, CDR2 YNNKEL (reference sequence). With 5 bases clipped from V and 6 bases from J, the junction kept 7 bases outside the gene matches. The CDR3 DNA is TGTGCCAGCAGCAAACTAGCGGGGGCGGGGGATACGCAGTATTTT. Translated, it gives CASSKLAGAGDTQYF.

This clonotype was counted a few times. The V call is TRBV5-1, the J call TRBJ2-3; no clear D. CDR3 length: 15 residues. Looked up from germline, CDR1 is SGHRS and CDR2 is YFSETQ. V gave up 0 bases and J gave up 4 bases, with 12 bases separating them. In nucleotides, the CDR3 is TGCGCCAGCAGCTTGGTAGCCCTAACCGCAGATACGCAGTATTTT. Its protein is CASSLVALTADTQYF.

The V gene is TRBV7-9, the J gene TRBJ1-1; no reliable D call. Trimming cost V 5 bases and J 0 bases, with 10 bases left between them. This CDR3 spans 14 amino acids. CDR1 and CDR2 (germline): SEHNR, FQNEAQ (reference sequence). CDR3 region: CASSLRNLNTEAFF. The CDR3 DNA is TGTGCCAGCAGCCTACGGAATTTGAACACTGAAGCTTTCTTT. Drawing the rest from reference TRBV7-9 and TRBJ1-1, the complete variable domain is DTGVSQNPRHKITKRGQNVTFRCDPISEHNRLYWYRQTLGQGPEFLTYFQNEAQLEKSRLLSDRFSAERPKGSFSTLEIQRTEQGDSAMYLCASSLRNLNTEAFFGQGTRLTVV.

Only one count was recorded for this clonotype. The chain's CDR3 is CASSPDIPWVETQYF. CDR3 nucleotides: TGCGCCAGCAGTCCCGACATCCCATGGGTAGAGACCCAGTACTTC. This chain links TRBV5-1 with TRBJ2-5; D is ambiguous. Trimming removed 5 bases from V and 4 bases from J, with 18 bases in between. Per germline, CDR1 SGHRS and CDR2 YFSETQ. The CDR3 consists of 15 residues. Filled out from reference TRBV5-1 and TRBJ2-5, the complete variable domain reads KAGVTQTPRYLIKTRGQQVTLSCSPISGHRSVSWYQQTPGQGLQFLFEYFSETQRNKGNFPGRFSGRQFSNSRSEMNVSTLELGDSALYLCASSPDIPWVETQYFGPGTRLLVL.

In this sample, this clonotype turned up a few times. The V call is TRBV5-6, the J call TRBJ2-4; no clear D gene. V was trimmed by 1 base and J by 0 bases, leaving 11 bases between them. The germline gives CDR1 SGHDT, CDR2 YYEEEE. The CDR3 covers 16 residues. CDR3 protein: CASSLITELAKNIQYF. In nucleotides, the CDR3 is TGTGCCAGCAGCTTGATAACAGAACTAGCCAAAAACATTCAGTACTTC.

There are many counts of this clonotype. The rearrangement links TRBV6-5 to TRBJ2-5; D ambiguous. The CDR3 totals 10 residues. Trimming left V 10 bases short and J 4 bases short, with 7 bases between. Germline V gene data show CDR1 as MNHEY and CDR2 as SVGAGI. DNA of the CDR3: TGTGCCATCGGTATAGAGACCCAGTACTTC. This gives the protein CAIGIETQYF.

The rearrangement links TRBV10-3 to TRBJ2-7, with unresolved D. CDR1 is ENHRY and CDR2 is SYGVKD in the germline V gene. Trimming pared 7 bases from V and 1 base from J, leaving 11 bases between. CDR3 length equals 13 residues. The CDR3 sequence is CAITPHGSYEQYF. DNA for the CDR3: TGTGCCATCACCCCACACGGATCCTACGAGCAGTACTTC.